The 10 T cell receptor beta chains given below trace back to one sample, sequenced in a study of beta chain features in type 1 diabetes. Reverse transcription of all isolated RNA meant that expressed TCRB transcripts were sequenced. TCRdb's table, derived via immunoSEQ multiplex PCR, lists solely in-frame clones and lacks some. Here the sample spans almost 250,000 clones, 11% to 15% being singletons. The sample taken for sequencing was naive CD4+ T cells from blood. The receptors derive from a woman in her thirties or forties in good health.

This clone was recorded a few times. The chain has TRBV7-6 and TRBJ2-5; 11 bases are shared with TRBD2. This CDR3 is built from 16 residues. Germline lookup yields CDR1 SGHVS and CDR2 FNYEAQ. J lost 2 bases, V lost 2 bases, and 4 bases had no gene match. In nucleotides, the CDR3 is TGTGCCAGCAGCTTAAGAAGACTAGCGGGACAAGAGACCCAGTACTTC. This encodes CASSLRRLAGQETQYF. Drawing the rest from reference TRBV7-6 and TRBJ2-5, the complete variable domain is GAGVSQSPRYKVTKRGQDVALRCDPISGHVSLYWYRQALGQGPEFLTYFNYEAQQDKSGLPNDRFSAERPEGSISTLTIQRTEQRDSAMYRCASSLRRLAGQETQYFGPGTRLLVL.

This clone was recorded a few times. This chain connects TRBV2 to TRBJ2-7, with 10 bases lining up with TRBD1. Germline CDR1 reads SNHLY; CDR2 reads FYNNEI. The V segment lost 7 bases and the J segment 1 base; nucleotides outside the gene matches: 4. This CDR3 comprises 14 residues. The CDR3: CASKDRGTSYEQYF. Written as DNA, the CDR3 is TGTGCCAGCAAGGACAGGGGGACTTCCTACGAGCAGTACTTC.

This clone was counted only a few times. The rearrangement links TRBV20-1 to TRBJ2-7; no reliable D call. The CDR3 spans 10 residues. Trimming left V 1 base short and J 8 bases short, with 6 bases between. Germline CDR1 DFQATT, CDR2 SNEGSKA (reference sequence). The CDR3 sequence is CSARGRQQYF. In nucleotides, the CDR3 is TGCAGTGCTAGAGGGAGACAGCAGTACTTC.

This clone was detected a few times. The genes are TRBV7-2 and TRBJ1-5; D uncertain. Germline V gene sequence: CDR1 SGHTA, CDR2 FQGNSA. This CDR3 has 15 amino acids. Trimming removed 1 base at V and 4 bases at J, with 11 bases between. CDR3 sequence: CASSLGSKTNQPQHF. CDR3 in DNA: TGTGCCAGCAGCTTAGGGTCCAAGACAAATCAGCCCCAGCATTTT.

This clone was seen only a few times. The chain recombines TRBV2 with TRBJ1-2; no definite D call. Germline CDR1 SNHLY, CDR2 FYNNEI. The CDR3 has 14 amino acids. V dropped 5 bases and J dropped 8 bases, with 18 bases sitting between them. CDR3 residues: CASSPIPRRSGYTF. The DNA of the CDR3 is TGTGCCAGCAGTCCAATACCACGGCGGTCAGGCTACACCTTC.

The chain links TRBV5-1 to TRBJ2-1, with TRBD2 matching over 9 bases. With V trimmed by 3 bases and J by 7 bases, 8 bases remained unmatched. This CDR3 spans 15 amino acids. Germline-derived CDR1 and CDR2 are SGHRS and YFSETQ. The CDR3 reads CASSSGLATSNEQFF. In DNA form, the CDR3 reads TGCGCCAGCAGCTCAGGACTAGCGACAAGTAATGAGCAGTTCTTC.

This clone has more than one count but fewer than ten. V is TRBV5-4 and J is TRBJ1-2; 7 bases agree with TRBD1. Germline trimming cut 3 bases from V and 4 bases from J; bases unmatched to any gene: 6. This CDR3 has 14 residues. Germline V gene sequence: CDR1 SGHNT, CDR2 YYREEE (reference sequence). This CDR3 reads CASSSGTAIYGYTF. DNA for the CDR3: TGTGCCAGCAGCTCGGGGACAGCCATCTATGGCTACACCTTC. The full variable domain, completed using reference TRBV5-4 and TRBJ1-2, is ETGVTQSPTHLIKTRGQQVTLRCSSQSGHNTVSWYQQALGQGPQFIFQYYREEENGRGNFPPRFSGLQFPNYSSELNVNALELDDSALYLCASSSGTAIYGYTFGSGTRLTVV.

This CDR3 reads CSAGRMEAFF. The CDR3 coding sequence is TGCAGTGCTGGCAGAATGGAAGCTTTCTTT. This chain uses TRBV20-1 with TRBJ1-1; unclear D gene. The CDR3 consists of 10 residues. Germline V lookup: CDR1 DFQATT, CDR2 SNEGSKA (reference sequence). The V end lost 5 bases, the J end lost 8 bases, and 9 bases lay between the germline ends.

CDR3 region: CASSDVSYSYEQYF. The CDR3 DNA reads TGTGCCAGCAGTGATGTCTCTTATTCCTACGAGCAGTACTTC. The chain couples TRBV2 to TRBJ2-7; no reliable D call. The CDR3 contains 14 residues. Trimming took 3 bases from V and 1 from J, leaving 10 bases between them. Germline values: CDR1 SNHLY, CDR2 FYNNEI.

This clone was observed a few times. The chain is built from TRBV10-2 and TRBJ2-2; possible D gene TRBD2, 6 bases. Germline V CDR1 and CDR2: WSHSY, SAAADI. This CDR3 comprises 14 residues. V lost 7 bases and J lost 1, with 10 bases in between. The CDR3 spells CASKRAGNTGELFF. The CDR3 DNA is TGCGCCAGCAAGCGAGCGGGGAACACCGGGGAGCTGTTTTTT.